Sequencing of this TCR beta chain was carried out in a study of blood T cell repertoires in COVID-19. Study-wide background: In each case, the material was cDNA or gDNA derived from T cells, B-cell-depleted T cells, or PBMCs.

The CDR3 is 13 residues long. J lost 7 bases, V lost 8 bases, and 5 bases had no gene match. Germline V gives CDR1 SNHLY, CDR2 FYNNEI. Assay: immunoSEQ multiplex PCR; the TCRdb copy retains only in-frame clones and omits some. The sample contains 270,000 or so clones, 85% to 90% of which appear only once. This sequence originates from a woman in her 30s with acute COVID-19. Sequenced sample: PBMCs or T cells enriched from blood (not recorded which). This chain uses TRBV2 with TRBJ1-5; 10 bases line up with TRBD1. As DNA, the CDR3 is TGTGCCAGCGGGCAGACAGGGGGCCAGCCCCAGCATTTT. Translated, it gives CASGQTGGQPQHF.